This record covers a single T cell receptor beta chain. The final CDR3 position lacks the conserved phenylalanine or tryptophan, pointing to a likely read error. No DNA is shown, since the ends of the CDR3 on it are uncertain; the CDR3 is the one TCRdb lists. Germline CDR1 reads SGHAT; CDR2 reads FQNNGV. The CDR3 is 17 amino acids in total, end residues counted. The sample comes from a study of tumor-infiltrating lymphocytes in primary liver carcinoma. The study co-extracted DNA and RNA from 20-30 mg of unsorted bulk tissue. TCR beta cDNA was prepared out of approximately 500 ng total RNA by means of a constant-region primer. Construction of TCR beta libraries relied on three successive nested multiplex PCR rounds employing slightly modified ARM-PCR. A C-beta reverse primer and TRBV1-TRBV30 forward primers served in each of the first two PCR rounds, at about 10 cycles apiece. TCRdb processed the multiplex PCR reads anew with MiXCR; each CDR3 protein has one entry. The profile shows 80,000 or so distinct CDR3 sequences, over 70% of them singletons.

The sequence was obtained from a woman aged 55 to 70 with primary liver carcinoma and hepatitis B virus infection. Sequencing input: liver tumor tissue from sampling region 4. Specified subset: tumor region T4, right-lateral pole. The rearrangement joins TRBV11-2 to TRBJ2-1; the DNA was not used to check the table's D call, TRBD1. The CDR3 sequence: CASSLTHRQGYRGEQFL.